Shown below are 31 T cell receptor beta chains from a single sample sequenced in a study of T-cell reconstitution after alpha-beta-depleted transplantation in children. Unique molecular identifiers were incorporated during preparation of the TCRbeta library. TCRdb passed the PCR reads through MiXCR, listing each CDR3 protein once. The data show 700,000 to 950,000 distinct CDR3 sequences, 15% to 20% seen once. The material sequenced was PBMCs, mostly from graft donor cells, taken 360 days after TCRalphabeta/CD19-depleted stem cell transplant. These receptors all come from a male patient between 10 and 17 years old who had a stem cell transplant for acute lymphoblastic leukemia, so the T cells may come from the graft donor.

Written as DNA, the CDR3 is TGCGCCAGCAGCTTGTTTGCCGGACTAGGAAACACCGGGGAGCTGTTTTTT. Translation: CASSLFAGLGNTGELFF. The V gene is TRBV5-1, the J gene TRBJ2-2; 7 bases fit TRBD2. CDR1 and CDR2 from the germline V gene are SGHRS and YFSETQ. Unmatched junction bases numbered 8, after V lost 1 base and J lost 2 bases. The CDR3 has 17 residues.

Comments on this clonotype: Since no conserved phenylalanine or tryptophan closes the CDR3, a read error is the likely cause. The chain recombines TRBV12-3 or TRBV12-4 with TRBJ2-3; D is perhaps TRBD1 (6 bases). Between the trimmed V and J ends, which lost 4 bases and 0 bases, there was a span of 11 bases. This CDR3 has 15 amino acids. The CDR3 coding sequence is TGTGCCAGCAGTTCCCGGACAGTGAGCACAGATACGCAGTATTGT. As protein: CASSSRTVSTDTQYC.

This clonotype was seen once. V usage is TRBV5-1 and J usage is TRBJ2-1; D is ambiguous. Trimming removed 4 bases from V and 3 bases from J, with 14 bases in between. This CDR3 is built from 15 residues. Germline CDR1 reads SGHRS; CDR2 reads YFSETQ. The CDR3 is CASSLNAMGYNEQFF. CDR3 nucleotide sequence: TGCGCCAGCAGCCTAAATGCTATGGGCTACAATGAGCAGTTCTTC.

This clonotype was observed a few times. The chain couples TRBV7-9 to TRBJ2-7, with D hard to call. V lost 2 bases and J 2 bases, leaving 7 bases between the germline ends. The CDR3 runs to 13 residues. CDR1 is SEHNR and CDR2 is FQNEAQ in the germline V gene (reference sequence). CDR3 sequence: CASSLSRPYEQYF. CDR3 DNA sequence: TGTGCCAGCAGCTTAAGCAGACCCTACGAGCAGTACTTC.

This clonotype was detected once. J is TRBJ2-1 and V is TRBV19, with D possibly TRBD1 on 5 matching bases. The CDR3 extends over 16 amino acids. The V gene's germline CDR1 is LNHDA and CDR2 SQIVND (reference sequence). The V end was cut by 7 bases, the J end by 8 bases, with 24 bases between. CDR3 sequence: CASKQAPGRTKYEQFF. The CDR3, as DNA: TGTGCCAGTAAACAGGCCCCCGGCCGAACTAAGTATGAGCAGTTCTTC.

This clonotype was detected only a few times. The V and J genes are TRBV27 and TRBJ2-7, with D possibly matching TRBD1 (8 bases). This CDR3 region has 14 residues. Germline V CDR1 and CDR2: MNHEY, SMNVEV (reference sequence). With 5 bases removed from V and 3 bases from J, the gap between germline ends came to 14 bases. The CDR3 coding sequence is TGTGCCAGCAGTGGGGGGGACAGGATCTACGAGCAGTACTTC. This gives the protein CASSGGDRIYEQYF.

This clonotype was found many times. The chain carries TRBV27 and TRBJ2-7, with D tentatively TRBD2 (6 bases). V was cut by 6 bases and J by 4 bases, with 13 bases left in between. The CDR3 extends over 13 amino acids. The germline gives CDR1 MNHEY, CDR2 SMNVEV (reference sequence). CDR3: CASSRLDQYEQYF. CDR3 bases: TGTGCCAGCAGCCGACTAGATCAATACGAGCAGTACTTC.

J is TRBJ2-3 and V is TRBV4-1; D is unclear. The V end was cut by 5 bases, the J end by 7 bases, with 16 bases between. CDR3 length: 14 residues. CDR1 is MGHRA, CDR2 YSYEKL, per germline. The CDR3 region is CASSSWTGTNTQYF. CDR3 DNA sequence: TGCGCCAGCAGCTCCTGGACCGGTACGAATACGCAGTATTTT.

The V gene is TRBV18, the J gene TRBJ2-5; possibly TRBD1 for D (6 bases). V was pared by 1 base and J by 3 bases, with 9 bases between. The germline CDR1 and CDR2 sequences are KGHSH and LQKENI. The CDR3 spans 14 residues. The CDR3 is CASSPRSGEETQYF. The CDR3 DNA follows: TGTGCCAGCTCACCACGGTCAGGGGAAGAGACCCAGTACTTC.

This clonotype was counted a few times. This rearrangement joins TRBV4-2 to TRBJ2-3; 10 bases are shared with TRBD2. CDR1 and CDR2 (germline): LGHNA, YNFKEQ. J was trimmed by 3 bases and V by 2 bases; bases with no gene match: 11. The CDR3 extends over 18 amino acids. The CDR3 DNA follows: TGTGCCAGCAGCCAACGTCCCCGTTGGGGACTAGCGACAGATACGCAGTATTTT. It yields the protein CASSQRPRWGLATDTQYF.

This clonotype has only a few counts. The V gene is TRBV7-9, the J gene TRBJ2-7, with 12 bases aligning to TRBD1. V was clipped by 2 bases and J by 7 bases; unmatched bases: 6. There are 15 residues in the CDR3. Germline V gene data show CDR1 as SEHNR and CDR2 as FQNEAQ (reference sequence). This CDR3 reads CASSLRGQGAEEQYF. The CDR3 nucleotides read TGTGCCAGCAGCTTACGGGGACAGGGGGCAGAAGAGCAGTACTTC.

This clonotype was observed at least ten times. The chain has TRBV5-1 and TRBJ2-4; maybe TRBD1 (8 bases). Germline V gene data show CDR1 as SGHRS and CDR2 as YFSETQ. V shed 1 base and J shed 1 base, with 18 bases lying between them. The CDR3 length is 18 residues. CDR3 residues: CASSLRTGTILAKNIQYF. As DNA, the CDR3 is TGCGCCAGCAGCTTGAGGACAGGGACTATTCTTGCCAAAAACATTCAGTACTTC.

V gene TRBV29-1 combines with J gene TRBJ2-7; TRBD1 matches at 7 bases. The CDR3 is 12 residues long. With V trimmed by 4 bases and J by 7 bases, 7 bases remained unmatched. CDR1 SQVTM and CDR2 ANQGSEA come from the germline V gene. CDR3 sequence reads: CSVVKGAGEQYF. The CDR3, as DNA: TGCAGCGTTGTAAAGGGGGCTGGTGAGCAGTACTTC.

This clonotype was recorded many times. This chain joins TRBV3-1 and TRBJ2-3; D unclear. Trimming left V 1 base short and J 4 bases short, with 6 bases between. The CDR3 totals 13 residues. The germline V gene has CDR1 LGHDT and CDR2 YNNKEL (reference sequence). The CDR3 sequence: CASSQGEADTQYF. CDR3 nucleotide sequence: TGTGCCAGCAGCCAAGGAGAAGCAGATACGCAGTATTTT.

There are many counts of this clonotype. The chain recombines TRBV5-1 with TRBJ2-3, with 8 bases lining up with TRBD1. Germline CDR1 reads SGHRS; CDR2 reads YFSETQ. The CDR3 is 16 amino acids. Trimming cost V 4 bases and J 2 bases; bases outside gene matches: 9. The CDR3 DNA follows: TGCGCCAGCAGCATACAGGGGGTGGATTTCACAGATACGCAGTATTTT. Protein product: CASSIQGVDFTDTQYF.

This clonotype came up a few times. The rearrangement joins TRBV18 to TRBJ2-7; D might be TRBD1 or TRBD2, each matching 5 bases. This CDR3 is 14 amino acids long. CDR1 and CDR2 from the germline V gene are KGHSH and LQKENI. The germline V and J ends were trimmed by 9 bases and 3 bases, with 18 bases remaining between them. CDR3 protein: CASHDEGPGYEQYF. The CDR3 DNA follows: TGTGCCAGTCACGACGAGGGGCCCGGCTACGAGCAGTACTTC.

This clonotype was detected only a few times. The chain links TRBV5-1 to TRBJ2-7; TRBD2 might be the D (6 bases). V lost 1 base and J lost 4, with 12 bases in between. In germline, CDR1 is SGHRS, CDR2 YFSETQ. The CDR3 covers 14 residues. The CDR3 is CASSLNAGLYEQYF. The DNA of the CDR3 is TGCGCCAGCAGCTTGAATGCGGGGTTATACGAGCAGTACTTC.

The V gene is TRBV6-1, the J gene TRBJ1-4; 9 nucleotides align to TRBD1. Per germline, CDR1 MNHNS and CDR2 SASEGT. V trimming: 10 bases; J trimming: 7 bases; junction bases outside the gene matches: 4. The CDR3 covers 12 residues. CDR3 bases: TGTGCCACCCGGACAGGGGCTGAAAAACTGTTTTTT. Encoded protein: CATRTGAEKLFF.

This clonotype was seen a handful of times. The chain links TRBV20-1 to TRBJ2-1, with D hard to call. The CDR3 spans 13 residues. Germline V gene lookup returns CDR1 DFQATT and CDR2 SNEGSKA (reference sequence). With 2 bases removed from V and 5 bases from J, the gap between germline ends came to 10 bases. The CDR3 here is CSARQASDNEQFF. DNA for the CDR3: TGCAGTGCTAGACAAGCTTCGGACAATGAGCAGTTCTTC.

This chain links TRBV15 with TRBJ1-2; the match to TRBD1 covers 7 bases. This CDR3 is 14 amino acids long. Germline values: CDR1 LNHNV, CDR2 YYDKDF (reference sequence). V dropped 3 bases and J dropped 10; count of bases not matched to a gene: 11. The CDR3 nucleotides read TGTGCCACCAGCAGCTGGACAGGAACTACCTACTACACCTTC. This codes for CATSSWTGTTYYTF.

The V call is TRBV9, the J call TRBJ1-4; 7 bases fit TRBD1. Germline trimming cut 4 bases from V and 5 bases from J; bases unmatched to any gene: 5. Germline-derived CDR1 and CDR2 are SGDLS and YYNGEE. The CDR3 sequence is 14 residues long. The DNA of the CDR3 is TGTGCCAGCAGCACAGGGGCCGGCAATGAAAAACTGTTTTTT. This gives the protein CASSTGAGNEKLFF.

The table lists this clonotype with a few counts. This chain uses TRBV12-3 or TRBV12-4 with TRBJ2-1; TRBD1 matches 11 bases. The CDR3 consists of 15 residues. After removal of 6 bases from V and 8 bases from J, the junction contained 9 bases not matched to a gene. The CDR3 loop reads CASRESGTGGHEQFF. The CDR3 region has the DNA TGTGCCAGCAGAGAATCCGGGACAGGGGGGCATGAGCAGTTCTTC.

This clonotype occurred many times. The chain couples TRBV18 to TRBJ1-2; D possibly corresponds to TRBD1 (6 bases). Deletions cut 0 bases from V and 4 bases from J, with 18 bases between. The germline V gene encodes CDR1 KGHSH and CDR2 LQKENI. The CDR3 runs to 17 residues. The CDR3 DNA follows: TGTGCCAGCTCACCACCGGAAGGGGCAGGGGACGCCTATGGCTACACCTTC. Translated, it gives CASSPPEGAGDAYGYTF. Supplemented by reference TRBV18 and TRBJ1-2, the full variable domain reads NAGVMQNPRHLVRRRGQEARLRCSPMKGHSHVYWYRQLPEEGLKFMVYLQKENIIDESGMPKERFSAEFPKEGPSILRIQQVVRGDSAAYFCASSPPEGAGDAYGYTFGSGTRLTVV.

This rearrangement joins TRBV29-1 to TRBJ2-7; D uncertain. Germline-derived CDR1 and CDR2 are SQVTM and ANQGSEA. V gave up 0 bases and J gave up 3 bases, with 6 bases separating them. CDR3 length equals 12 residues. CDR3 sequence reads: CSVEDFNYEQYF. In DNA form, the CDR3 reads TGCAGCGTTGAAGACTTTAACTACGAGCAGTACTTC.

This clonotype was detected a few times. The chain employs TRBV25-1 and TRBJ2-2, with 9 bases matching TRBD1. Germline V CDR1 and CDR2: MGHDK, SYGVNS. The V segment lost 4 bases and the J segment 4 bases; nucleotides outside the gene matches: 10. CDR3 length: 17 residues. CDR3 protein: CASSGAGTGRTTGELFF. CDR3 bases: TGTGCCAGCAGTGGAGCGGGGACAGGGCGGACCACCGGGGAGCTGTTTTTT.

This clonotype was observed a few times. The CDR3 DNA is TGCGCCAGCAGCGAGCACCCCAACAGGGGTGGAGAAAAACTGTTTTTT. Translating gives CASSEHPNRGGEKLFF. This sequence joins TRBV5-1 and TRBJ1-4; TRBD1 matches 7 bases. Germline CDR1 and CDR2: SGHRS and YFSETQ. There are 16 residues in the CDR3. The V and J ends lost 4 bases and 8 bases, in that order; junction bases with no gene match: 14. The variable domain in full, completed from reference TRBV5-1 and TRBJ1-4, reads KAGVTQTPRYLIKTRGQQVTLSCSPISGHRSVSWYQQTPGQGLQFLFEYFSETQRNKGNFPGRFSGRQFSNSRSEMNVSTLELGDSALYLCASSEHPNRGGEKLFFGSGTQLSVL.

This clonotype was detected a few times. This sequence joins TRBV27 and TRBJ2-7, with D possibly matching TRBD1 (6 bases). Per the germline V gene, CDR1 is MNHEY and CDR2 is SMNVEV (reference sequence). The CDR3 contains 17 residues. Trimming pared 4 bases from V and 1 base from J, leaving 20 bases between. As DNA, the CDR3 is TGTGCCAGCAGTTATCCCGTGTGGGACACACCTTCCTACGAGCAGTACTTC. As protein: CASSYPVWDTPSYEQYF.

The chain couples TRBV4-1 to TRBJ2-1, with TRBD2 matching 9 bases. With V trimmed by 0 bases and J by 6 bases, 12 bases remained unmatched. The CDR3 loop spans 18 amino acids. Germline V gives CDR1 MGHRA, CDR2 YSYEKL. This chain's CDR3 is CASSQEVAGVVGVNEQFF. CDR3 nucleotide sequence: TGCGCCAGCAGCCAAGAAGTAGCGGGAGTGGTTGGGGTCAATGAGCAGTTCTTC.

The J gene is TRBJ2-3, the V gene TRBV14; 7 nucleotides agree with TRBD2. After removal of 4 bases from V and 0 bases from J, the junction contained 10 bases not matched to a gene. The V gene's germline CDR1 is SGHDN and CDR2 FVKESK. The CDR3 has 17 residues. The chain's CDR3 is CASSPRLTSMSTDTQYF. The CDR3 region has the DNA TGTGCCAGCAGCCCGAGACTGACTAGCATGAGCACAGATACGCAGTATTTT. The variable domain in full, completed from reference TRBV14 and TRBJ2-3, reads EAGVTQFPSHSVIEKGQTVTLRCDPISGHDNLYWYRRVMGKEIKFLLHFVKESKQDESGMPNNRFLAERTGGTYSTLKVQPAELEDSGVYFCASSPRLTSMSTDTQYFGPGTRLTVL.

This clonotype was seen a handful of times. The genes are TRBV20-1 and TRBJ1-6, with D uncertain. Between the trimmed V and J ends, which lost 5 bases and 0 bases, there was a span of 17 bases. The CDR3 consists of 17 residues. Germline V gene sequence: CDR1 DFQATT, CDR2 SNEGSKA (reference sequence). The CDR3 spells CSAASMVGFSYNSPLHF. Here the CDR3 DNA reads TGCAGTGCTGCGAGCATGGTGGGGTTCTCCTATAATTCACCCCTCCACTTT.

This chain connects TRBV2 to TRBJ2-3, with 8 bases fitting TRBD1. V was clipped by 6 bases and J by 5 bases; unmatched bases: 4. Germline V gene sequence: CDR1 SNHLY, CDR2 FYNNEI. The CDR3 is 13 amino acids. CDR3 bases: TGTGCCAGCAGCCAGACAGGGGTAGATACGCAGTATTTT. Protein sequence: CASSQTGVDTQYF.